Following are 10 T cell receptor beta chains from one sample sequenced in a study of CD8+ T cells in alopecia areata. The treatment was: oral pan-JAK inhibitor, 5-10 mg twice daily. In each case, RNA was isolated and then reverse transcribed into cDNA as the sequencing template. Method: immunoSEQ multiplex PCR; TCRdb's copy keeps in-frame clones and lacks some. The data contain some 130,000 clones, 50% to 55% of them singletons. This sample comprised CD4+ T cells sorted from blood, obtained at week 4, from a patient treated with tofacitinib. These receptor sequences come from a human donor with alopecia areata.

This clone has only a few counts. This sequence joins TRBV5-1 and TRBJ1-1, with a possible D match to TRBD1 (5 bases). The CDR3 is made up of 15 amino acids. Germline V CDR1 and CDR2: SGHRS, YFSETQ. Between the trimmed V and J ends, which lost 3 bases and 4 bases, there was a span of 16 bases. The DNA of the CDR3 is TGCGCCAGCAGCTGGATGAGGGGTGGCGGCACTGAAGCTTTCTTT. It codes for CASSWMRGGGTEAFF. Variable domain in full (rest from reference TRBV5-1 and TRBJ1-1): KAGVTQTPRYLIKTRGQQVTLSCSPISGHRSVSWYQQTPGQGLQFLFEYFSETQRNKGNFPGRFSGRQFSNSRSEMNVSTLELGDSALYLCASSWMRGGGTEAFFGQGTRLTVV.

The CDR3, as DNA: TGCAGCGTCGCGGGACAGGTCTCTGGAAACACCATATATTTT. This gives the protein CSVAGQVSGNTIYF. V and J are TRBV29-1 and TRBJ1-3; 8 bases line up with TRBD1. In germline, CDR1 is SQVTM, CDR2 ANQGSEA. Trimming at V came to 6 bases and at J to 0 bases, leaving 4 bases not matched to a gene. The CDR3 sequence is 14 residues long.

The chain couples TRBV4-2 to TRBJ2-3, with D possibly being TRBD1 or TRBD2 (5 bases each). Germline CDR1 is LGHNA and CDR2 is YNFKEQ. Between the trimmed V and J ends, which lost 1 base and 0 bases, there was a span of 11 bases. The CDR3 consists of 16 residues. The CDR3 sequence: CASSQAGDPSTDTQYF. The DNA of the CDR3 is TGTGCCAGCAGCCAAGCCGGGGACCCTAGCACAGATACGCAGTATTTT.

V gene TRBV7-9 combines with J gene TRBJ1-2; D unclear. Trimming shortened V by 2 bases and J by 8 bases, and 12 bases separated the two germline ends. The CDR3 loop spans 13 amino acids. Germline CDR1 reads SEHNR; CDR2 reads FQNEAQ (reference sequence). The CDR3 coding sequence is TGTGCCAGCAGCTTAACGAGGGCCATGGGCTACACCTTC. Its translation: CASSLTRAMGYTF.

This chain joins TRBV4-1 and TRBJ1-2, with 9 positions matching TRBD1. The germline CDR1 and CDR2 sequences are MGHRA and YSYEKL. This CDR3 is 15 amino acids long. V lost 2 bases and J lost 7; bases outside the gene matches: 8. As DNA, the CDR3 is TGCGCCAGCAGCCAACCCGTACAGGGGGCCGGTGGCTACACCTTC. This gives the protein CASSQPVQGAGGYTF.

The rearrangement uses TRBV10-1 and TRBJ2-5, with 8 bases matching TRBD1. CDR3 size: 16 residues. The V segment lost 0 bases and the J segment 1 base; nucleotides outside the gene matches: 4. Germline CDR1 and CDR2: WNHNN and SYGVQD (reference sequence). This chain's CDR3 is CASSESSGQGQETQYF. DNA for the CDR3: TGCGCCAGCAGTGAGTCCTCAGGACAGGGCCAAGAGACCCAGTACTTC.

This clone was counted a few times. The chain links TRBV7-3 to TRBJ2-2; 8 bases agree with TRBD1. The trim removed 3 bases at V and 5 bases at J, leaving 2 bases unmatched. Germline loops: CDR1 SGHTA, CDR2 FQGTGA. The CDR3 has 14 residues. The CDR3 spells CASSFTGGTGELFF. The CDR3 DNA sequence: TGTGCCAGCAGCTTTACAGGGGGAACCGGGGAGCTGTTTTTT.

The chain uses TRBV9 and TRBJ1-5; D ambiguous. The ends were cut back, 0 bases at V and 6 bases at J, with 7 bases in the middle. CDR1 and CDR2 (germline): SGDLS, YYNGEE. This CDR3 has 13 amino acids. The CDR3 here is CASSVASGQPQHF. The CDR3 bases are TGTGCCAGCAGCGTAGCCTCAGGTCAGCCCCAGCATTTT. The complete variable domain, with remaining parts taken from reference TRBV9 and TRBJ1-5, reads DSGVTQTPKHLITATGQRVTLRCSPRSGDLSVYWYQQSLDQGLQFLIQYYNGEERAKGNILERFSAQQFPDLHSELNLSSLELGDSALYFCASSVASGQPQHFGDGTRLSIL.

This clone appeared a few times. The rearrangement links TRBV29-1 to TRBJ2-2; TRBD2 matches at 11 bases. Germline lookup yields CDR1 SQVTM and CDR2 ANQGSEA. The CDR3 is made up of 14 amino acids. V trimming: 7 bases; J trimming: 3 bases; junction bases outside the gene matches: 4. CDR3 in amino acids: CSGRSGRDTGELFF. In nucleotides, the CDR3 is TGCAGCGGACGTAGCGGGAGGGACACCGGGGAGCTGTTTTTT.

This clone was seen more than once but under ten times. The chain employs TRBV6-6 and TRBJ1-1, with TRBD1 matching 8 bases. Trimming cost V 6 bases and J 7 bases; bases outside gene matches: 7. CDR3 length: 13 amino acids. Germline loops: CDR1 MNHNY, CDR2 SVGAGI (reference sequence). The chain's CDR3 is CASSLPQGDEAFF. For the CDR3, the DNA is TGTGCCAGCAGCTTACCACAGGGGGATGAAGCTTTCTTT.